This passage covers 9 T cell receptor beta chains from one sample sequenced in a study of immune evolution from preneoplasia to lung adenocarcinoma. TCRdb's table, derived via immunoSEQ multiplex PCR, lists solely in-frame clones and lacks some. The table shows approximately 9,000 clones, with roughly 77% occurring only once. Sample: FFPE minimally invasive lung adenocarcinoma tissue. These receptors originate from an older donor with lung adenocarcinoma.

The chain joins TRBV7-2 to TRBJ1-1; possibly TRBD1 for D (5 bases). The CDR3 consists of 13 residues. Trimming pared 3 bases from V and 5 bases from J, leaving 10 bases between. Germline values: CDR1 SGHTA, CDR2 FQGNSA. The CDR3 reads CASSFPWGTEAFF. CDR3 sequence (DNA): TGTGCCAGCAGCTTCCCCTGGGGGACTGAAGCTTTCTTT.

Here the CDR3 reads CASRPNPTGPNTEAFF. The CDR3 bases are TGCGCCAGCAGACCGAACCCGACAGGGCCCAACACTGAAGCTTTCTTT. The chain carries TRBV5-1 and TRBJ1-1, with TRBD1 identical over 7 bases. Germline CDR1 reads SGHRS; CDR2 reads YFSETQ. The CDR3 covers 16 residues. The V segment lost 5 bases and the J segment 2 bases; nucleotides outside the gene matches: 12.

The chain has TRBV6-1 and TRBJ2-1; 10 nucleotides match TRBD2. Losses at the gene ends were 7 bases for V and 7 bases for J; bases not matched to a gene: 10. The CDR3 runs 15 residues. Per germline, CDR1 MNHNS and CDR2 SASEGT. CDR3 in amino acids: CASNPLAGALNEQFF. In DNA, the CDR3 is TGTGCCAGCAATCCTCTAGCGGGAGCTTTGAATGAGCAGTTCTTC.

The chain carries TRBV28 and TRBJ2-7, with 9 bases fitting TRBD1. Germline-derived CDR1 and CDR2 are MDHEN and SYDVKM. This CDR3 region has 16 residues. V was clipped by 6 bases and J by 2 bases; unmatched bases: 11. The DNA for the CDR3 is TGTGCCAGCAGCTCCACAGGACAGGGGAGGGCCTACGAGCAGTACTTC. Translation gives CASSSTGQGRAYEQYF. Full variable domain (rest looked up from reference TRBV28 and TRBJ2-7): DVKVTQSSRYLVKRTGEKVFLECVQDMDHENMFWYRQDPGLGLRLIYFSYDVKMKEKGDIPEGYSVSREKKERFSLILESASTNQTSMYLCASSSTGQGRAYEQYFGPGTRLTVT.

The chain has TRBV4-1 and TRBJ1-6; D is uncertain. Germline CDR1 MGHRA, CDR2 YSYEKL. V dropped 3 bases and J dropped 0 bases, with 12 bases sitting between them. CDR3 size: 17 residues. The CDR3 reads CASSQEPPSSYNSPLHF. The CDR3 DNA reads as TGCGCCAGCAGCCAGGAACCCCCAAGCTCCTATAATTCACCCCTCCACTTT.

CDR3 bases: TGCAGCGTTACCCGGGACGGCAATGAGCAGTTCTTC. This sequence encodes CSVTRDGNEQFF. The J gene is TRBJ2-1, the V gene TRBV29-1; D is perhaps TRBD1 or TRBD2 (5 bases each). This CDR3 has 12 residues. V lost 5 bases, J lost 6 bases, and 11 bases lay in between. Germline V gene sequence: CDR1 SQVTM, CDR2 ANQGSEA.

V gene TRBV7-9 combines with J gene TRBJ2-7, with unresolved D. The germline V and J ends were trimmed by 0 bases and 6 bases, with 12 bases remaining between them. This CDR3 comprises 14 residues. The germline V gene encodes CDR1 SEHNR and CDR2 FQNEAQ (reference sequence). CDR3 DNA: TGTGCCAGCAGCTTAGCAGTCGGTCCCGGCGAGCAGTACTTC. Protein sequence: CASSLAVGPGEQYF.

This rearrangement joins TRBV18 to TRBJ1-4; the D is unclear. Germline V lookup: CDR1 KGHSH, CDR2 LQKENI. The CDR3 loop spans 16 amino acids. The V end lost 2 bases, the J end lost 7 bases, and 17 bases lay between the germline ends. CDR3 region: CASSPSTKGSAEKLFF. CDR3 nucleotides: TGTGCCAGCTCACCAAGCACTAAGGGCTCGGCTGAAAAACTGTTTTTT.

The chain combines TRBV7-9 with TRBJ2-2, with D unclear. Germline V lookup: CDR1 SEHNR, CDR2 FQNEAQ (reference sequence). The CDR3 extends over 12 amino acids. Trimming removed 2 bases at V and 8 bases at J, with 6 bases between. The CDR3 DNA is TGTGCCAGCAGCTTACGCGGAGGGGAGCTGTTTTTT. It encodes CASSLRGGELFF.